This record covers a single T cell receptor (beta chain). Its matching antigen is unknown. Sequencing of TCR beta was performed on blood CD8+ T cells and on blood CD4+ T cells. The TEMRA cells underwent FACS enrichment, while the CD8+ and CD4+ T cells underwent negative isolation. This sample stems from a study of CD8 T cells in Susac syndrome. General study findings and limits: TCR sequencing and HLA analysis covered a relatively small number of individuals.

Random hexamers were used to reverse transcribe about 0.5 to 1 ug of RNA. Multiplex PCR with immunoSEQ amplified the TCR beta CDR3 across 54 Vbeta and 13 Jbeta. TCRdb fed the immunoSEQ multiplex PCR reads into MiXCR, producing one record per CDR3 protein. The table shows 150,000 to 200,000 distinct CDR3 sequences, with 94% occurring only once. Sequencing was done on a sample of CD4+ T cells from PBMCs. This TCR was recovered from a human donor with multiple sclerosis.

CDR3 amino acids: CASSLERGSGSYNEQFF. The CDR3 nucleotides read TGTGCCAGCAGCTTAGAGCGCGGGAGCGGAAGCTACAATGAGCAGTTCTTC. This rearrangement joins TRBV7-2 to TRBJ2-1; 7 positions agree with TRBD2. The germline V gene encodes CDR1 SGHTA and CDR2 FQGNSA. The V segment lost 1 base and the J segment 3 bases; nucleotides outside the gene matches: 9. The CDR3 is 17 residues long.